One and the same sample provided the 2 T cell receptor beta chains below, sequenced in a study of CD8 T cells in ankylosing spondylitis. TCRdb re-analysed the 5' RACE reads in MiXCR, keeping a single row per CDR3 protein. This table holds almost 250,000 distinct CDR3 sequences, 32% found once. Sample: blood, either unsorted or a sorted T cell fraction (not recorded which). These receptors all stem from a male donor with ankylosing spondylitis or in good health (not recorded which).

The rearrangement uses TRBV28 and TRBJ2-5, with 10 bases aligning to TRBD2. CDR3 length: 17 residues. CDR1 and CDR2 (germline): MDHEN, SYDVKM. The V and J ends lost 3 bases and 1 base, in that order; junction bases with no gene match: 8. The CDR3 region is CASSFLLLAGLQETQYF. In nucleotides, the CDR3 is TGTGCCAGCAGTTTCCTATTACTAGCGGGGCTCCAAGAGACCCAGTACTTC. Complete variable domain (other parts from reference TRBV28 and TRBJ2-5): DVKVTQSSRYLVKRTGEKVFLECVQDMDHENMFWYRQDPGLGLRLIYFSYDVKMKEKGDIPEGYSVSREKKERFSLILESASTNQTSMYLCASSFLLLAGLQETQYFGPGTRLLVL.

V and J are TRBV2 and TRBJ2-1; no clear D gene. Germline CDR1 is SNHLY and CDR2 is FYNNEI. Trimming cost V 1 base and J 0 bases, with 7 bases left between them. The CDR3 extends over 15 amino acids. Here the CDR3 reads CASSEGRFSYNEQFF. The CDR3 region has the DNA TGTGCCAGCAGTGAAGGAAGGTTCTCCTACAATGAGCAGTTCTTC.